These 5 T cell receptor beta chains were all obtained from the same sample, sequenced in a study of beta chain features in type 1 diabetes. The study's findings and limits: The study found moderately but significantly shorter TCRB CDR3s in all four CD4+ subsets of Type 1 diabetes patients.

What was sequenced were expressed TCRB transcripts, since all of the isolated RNA had been reverse transcribed. Libraries were prepared by immunoSEQ multiplex PCR; TCRdb keeps only in-frame clonotypes and omits some of them. The profile shows some 660,000 clones, over 12% of them singletons. Their cognate antigens are unknown. Sequencing was performed on naive CD4+ T cells from blood. Receptors originate from a man younger than 35 with type 1 diabetes.

This clone was seen a few times. The sample has other DNA sequences that encode this CDR3 too. The rearrangement joins TRBV28 to TRBJ2-5, with 8 positions matching TRBD1. The J segment lost 4 bases and the V segment lost 6 bases, leaving 4 bases of the junction unmatched. From germline, CDR1 is MDHEN and CDR2 SYDVKM. The CDR3 length is 13 residues. CDR3 amino acids: CASSSGQGETQYF. In DNA form, the CDR3 reads TGTGCCAGCAGCTCCGGACAGGGAGAGACCCAGTACTTC.

The genes are TRBV7-9 and TRBJ1-1; D is undetermined. This CDR3 has 14 residues. The germline gives CDR1 SEHNR, CDR2 FQNEAQ (reference sequence). The germline V and J ends were trimmed by 2 bases and 0 bases, with 7 bases remaining between them. The CDR3 DNA sequence: TGTGCCAGCAGCTTAAGAAGGGTGAACACTGAAGCTTTCTTT. It specifies CASSLRRVNTEAFF.

As for this clone: Other DNA sequences in this sample translate to the same CDR3. The chain uses TRBV18 and TRBJ1-5; no clear D gene. With 5 bases removed from V and 1 base from J, the gap between germline ends came to 6 bases. The CDR3 runs 13 residues. Germline CDR1 and CDR2: KGHSH and LQKENI. The CDR3, as DNA: TGTGCCAGCTCAGGAGGGAGCAATCAGCCCCAGCATTTT. The encoded protein is CASSGGSNQPQHF.

The chain has TRBV7-9 and TRBJ2-2; D remains unclear. Trimming took off 4 bases at V and 1 base at J, with 1 base between the two ends. CDR1 and CDR2 from the germline V gene are SEHNR and FQNEAQ (reference sequence). The CDR3 has 12 residues. DNA for the CDR3: TGTGCCAGCAGCTGGAACACCGGGGAGCTGTTTTTT. Protein: CASSWNTGELFF.

The chain has TRBV5-6 and TRBJ2-2; D is undetermined. With 1 base removed from V and 1 base from J, the gap between germline ends came to 14 bases. The CDR3 is made up of 17 amino acids. Germline CDR1 and CDR2: SGHDT and YYEEEE. CDR3 coding DNA: TGTGCCAGCAGCTTGAATCGCGAAGCGATGAACACCGGGGAGCTGTTTTTT. Translating it yields CASSLNREAMNTGELFF.